The rows below give T cell receptor beta chains drawn from one sample of a study of T cells in localized non-small cell lung cancer. Data came from immunoSEQ multiplex PCR; TCRdb stores just in-frame clones and leaves some out. The table includes tens of thousands of clones, about 78% detected once. The sequencing used peripheral blood, collected before any cancer treatment. The receptors were gathered from a male donor at least 60 years old with stage II squamous cell lung carcinoma. The CDR3 runs from the conserved cysteine through the conserved F or W. Clone size, where shown, is once, few, many, or a class for clones that have expanded.

J gene | V gene | clone size | CDR3 protein
TRBJ2-7 | TRBV5-4 | - | CASSLAVPGAPTEQYF
TRBJ1-2 | TRBV5-1 | - | CASSLFRDFGNGYTF
TRBJ2-5 | TRBV30 | - | CAWSVTGGSETQYF
TRBJ2-6 | TRBV7-2 | - | CASSLVSPSGANVLTF
TRBJ1-2 | TRBV30 | many | CAWSRDTGGYTF
TRBJ2-1 | TRBV19 | - | CASSKYGQGGNEQFF
TRBJ2-3 | TRBV14 | - | CASSQRGAGQGPDTQYF
TRBJ1-1 | TRBV2 | - | CASKGEYTEAFF
TRBJ1-2 | TRBV4-3 | - | CASSQANYGYTF
TRBJ2-3 | TRBV19 | - | CASSLWMTSSTDTQYF
TRBJ1-2 | TRBV11-3 | once | CASSSVAGRGGYGYTF
TRBJ1-4 | TRBV6-1 | - | CASSEHANEKLFF
TRBJ1-1 | TRBV5-1 | - | CASSYGGGTEAFF
TRBJ2-3 | TRBV18 | - | CASSPWTASTDTQYF
TRBJ2-7 | TRBV30 | few | CAWAGQGSSYEQYF
TRBJ2-2 | TRBV6-5 | - | CASTNMAQGTGELFF
TRBJ1-1 | TRBV11-2 | - | CASSLKGGQAEAFF
TRBJ2-5 | TRBV5-1 | - | CASSDGTGVETQYF
TRBJ2-2 | TRBV7-9 | - | CASSVDRERVGELFF
TRBJ1-2 | TRBV2 | few | CASRDTRYTF
TRBJ1-4 | TRBV5-4 | - | CASSQDMMRKLFF